These 24 T cell receptor beta chains originate from one sample sequenced in a study of T cells after yellow fever vaccination. One entry per CDR3 protein, called by TCRdb with MiXCR from the 5' RACE reads. The table lists under 500,000 distinct CDR3 sequences, approximately 18% of them singletons. Sample: PBMCs, taken before the yellow fever booster vaccination. The source is a man younger than 30 who received the YFV17D yellow fever vaccine.

The rearrangement links TRBV6-6 to TRBJ2-1; TRBD2 agrees at 10 bases. The CDR3 totals 13 residues. CDR1 MNHNY and CDR2 SVGAGI come from the germline V gene (reference sequence). With V trimmed by 10 bases and J by 9 bases, 9 bases remained unmatched. The CDR3 nucleotides are TGTGCCATCACCGGGACTAGCGTTGGTGAGCAGTTCTTC. It is translated as CAITGTSVGEQFF.

Only a few counts were recorded for this clonotype. This chain links TRBV6-2 or TRBV6-3 with TRBJ2-1; the D is unclear. Germline V lookup: CDR1 MNHEY, CDR2 SVGEGT. V gave up 6 bases and J gave up 6 bases, with 18 bases separating them. This CDR3 comprises 15 residues. CDR3 sequence reads: CASSHPLQITNEQFF. The CDR3 region has the DNA TGTGCCAGCAGCCACCCCTTGCAAATCACCAATGAGCAGTTCTTC.

This clonotype showed up just a few times. The gene calls are TRBV5-6 and TRBJ2-5, with 7 bases matching TRBD1. The CDR3 consists of 15 residues. CDR1 SGHDT and CDR2 YYEEEE come from the germline V gene. J was trimmed by 5 bases and V by 4 bases; bases with no gene match: 11. The CDR3 coding sequence is TGTGCCAGCAGCGGAACAGGGGCGGTAAGGGAGACCCAGTACTTC. Residues: CASSGTGAVRETQYF. Variable domain in full (rest from reference TRBV5-6 and TRBJ2-5): DAGVTQSPTHLIKTRGQQVTLRCSPKSGHDTVSWYQQALGQGPQFIFQYYEEEERQRGNFPDRFSGHQFPNYSSELNVNALLLGDSALYLCASSGTGAVRETQYFGPGTRLLVL.

The sample holds a few counts of this clonotype. The chain uses TRBV19 and TRBJ2-7; D tentatively reads TRBD1 or TRBD2 (6 bases each). V gave up 1 base and J gave up 5 bases, with 12 bases separating them. Germline CDR1 reads LNHDA; CDR2 reads SQIVND (reference sequence). The CDR3 covers 14 residues. Written as DNA, the CDR3 is TGTGCCAGTAGTATAGTAGGGGGGACGGACGAGCAGTACTTC. Protein product: CASSIVGGTDEQYF.

The chain couples TRBV7-2 to TRBJ1-4; the D gene is possibly TRBD1 (5 bases). CDR1 SGHTA and CDR2 FQGNSA come from the germline V gene. V was trimmed by 2 bases and J by 6 bases, leaving 16 bases between them. The CDR3 covers 16 residues. CDR3 DNA: TGTGCCAGCAGCTTATACACAGGTGGGATGGATGAAAAACTGTTTTTT. Protein sequence: CASSLYTGGMDEKLFF.

This clonotype was detected only a few times. The chain employs TRBV7-9 and TRBJ1-6, with 8 bases aligning to TRBD1. This CDR3 spans 15 amino acids. V was clipped by 5 bases and J by 9 bases; unmatched bases: 9. Per the germline V gene, CDR1 is SEHNR and CDR2 is FQNEAQ (reference sequence). The CDR3 DNA reads TGTGCCAGCAGCCCAGAACAGGGGGGCCGTTCACCCCTCCACTTT. It is translated as CASSPEQGGRSPLHF.

This chain connects TRBV19 to TRBJ1-4, with 7 bases identical to TRBD1. Germline V CDR1 and CDR2: LNHDA, SQIVND (reference sequence). The CDR3 has 16 amino acids. With V trimmed by 7 bases and J by 5 bases, 13 bases remained unmatched. This chain's CDR3 is CASTRDSGNWNEKLFF. The CDR3 nucleotides read TGTGCCAGTACCCGGGACAGTGGGAACTGGAATGAAAAACTGTTTTTT.

V usage is TRBV18 and J usage is TRBJ2-7; maybe TRBD2 (6 bases). Germline CDR1 KGHSH, CDR2 LQKENI. The CDR3 is 13 residues long. V lost 8 bases, J lost 4 bases, and 15 bases lay in between. As DNA, the CDR3 is TGTGCCAGCGCCCGGGAGTTGAATTACGAGCAGTACGTC. Translation gives CASARELNYEQYV.

This clonotype was seen a few times. The gene calls are TRBV5-4 and TRBJ1-5; 7 bases align to TRBD1. Per the germline V gene, CDR1 is SGHNT and CDR2 is YYREEE (reference sequence). CDR3 size: 16 residues. V lost 2 bases to trimming and J lost 2 bases; unmatched junction nucleotides: 7. The CDR3, as DNA: TGTGCCAGCAGCTTTACGGGACAGTATGGCAATCAGCCCCAGCATTTT. It encodes CASSFTGQYGNQPQHF.

The chain couples TRBV5-6 to TRBJ2-4; D tentatively fits TRBD1 or TRBD2 (5 bases each). The V and J ends lost 6 bases and 0 bases respectively, with 16 bases between them. CDR3 length equals 16 residues. Germline V lookup: CDR1 SGHDT, CDR2 YYEEEE. The DNA of the CDR3 is TGTGCCAGCACCCTCGGGGCGGATCAAGCCAAAAACATTCAGTACTTC. Its translation: CASTLGADQAKNIQYF. Supplemented by reference TRBV5-6 and TRBJ2-4, the full variable domain reads DAGVTQSPTHLIKTRGQQVTLRCSPKSGHDTVSWYQQALGQGPQFIFQYYEEEERQRGNFPDRFSGHQFPNYSSELNVNALLLGDSALYLCASTLGADQAKNIQYFGAGTRLSVL.

This clonotype was detected only a few times. The DNA for the CDR3 is TGCGCCAGCGGGGTACTAGCGGGGGGACAGGATACGCAGTATTTT. It encodes CASGVLAGGQDTQYF. This chain uses TRBV4-1 with TRBJ2-3, with 12 bases lining up with TRBD2. The CDR3 length is 15 residues. J lost 6 bases, V lost 8 bases, and 9 bases had no gene match. Germline CDR1 and CDR2: MGHRA and YSYEKL.

This chain connects TRBV5-1 to TRBJ1-2; D is possibly TRBD1 (6 bases). The length of the CDR3 is 15 residues. CDR1 and CDR2 (germline): SGHRS, YFSETQ. The V end was cut by 4 bases, the J end by 4 bases, with 17 bases between. Written as DNA, the CDR3 is TGCGCCAGCAGCCCGGGGACACTGGGGGCCTATGGCTACACCTTC. Residues: CASSPGTLGAYGYTF.

This rearrangement joins TRBV6-5 to TRBJ1-6, with a weak D call TRBD1 (6 bases). The CDR3 consists of 17 residues. Germline V gene sequence: CDR1 MNHEY, CDR2 SVGAGI. Trimming left V 3 bases short and J 6 bases short, with 18 bases between. The CDR3 DNA follows: TGTGCCAGCAGTTATTGGAGCGGACAGCACCGTAATTCACCCCTCCACTTT. Its protein product is CASSYWSGQHRNSPLHF.

This clonotype has a count of ten or more. The chain is built from TRBV30 and TRBJ2-1; 7 positions match TRBD1. The CDR3 runs 14 residues. In germline, CDR1 is GTSNPN, CDR2 SVGIG (reference sequence). V lost 8 bases, J lost 0 bases, and 7 bases stayed unmatched. CDR3 sequence (DNA): TGTGCCGTTCAGGGGGTCCGCTCCTACAATGAGCAGTTCTTC. Protein sequence: CAVQGVRSYNEQFF.

This rearrangement joins TRBV11-2 to TRBJ1-1; weak D call: TRBD1 (5 bases). The CDR3 runs to 16 residues. V was cut by 5 bases and J by 1 base, with 17 bases left in between. Per germline, CDR1 SGHAT and CDR2 FQNNGV. The CDR3 protein is CASSLRPGGANTEAFF. DNA for the CDR3: TGTGCCAGCAGCCTGAGACCGGGCGGGGCGAACACTGAAGCTTTCTTT.

The chain couples TRBV21-1 to TRBJ2-2. TRBV21-1 is a recognized pseudogene. This CDR3 has 13 amino acids. The CDR3, as DNA: TGTGCCAGCAGCTACCCGGACACCGGGGAGCTGTTTTTT. Protein product: CASSYPDTGELFF.

The CDR3 nucleotides are TGTGCCATCAGTCTCAGTAAGGGCCGGGAGCTGTTTTTT. This encodes CAISLSKGRELFF. This rearrangement joins TRBV10-3 to TRBJ2-2; no reliable D call. Germline V gene data show CDR1 as ENHRY and CDR2 as SYGVKD. The CDR3 is made up of 13 amino acids. Trimming left V 5 bases short and J 9 bases short, with 13 bases between.

The rearrangement links TRBV7-9 to TRBJ2-5, with 7 bases fitting TRBD2. CDR1 SEHNR and CDR2 FQNEAQ come from the germline V gene (reference sequence). The CDR3 runs 13 residues. The V segment lost 10 bases and the J segment 4 bases; nucleotides outside the gene matches: 9. The CDR3 DNA sequence: TGTGCCACCCCGAGCCAGCGGGGAGAGACCCAGTACTTC. Protein: CATPSQRGETQYF.

This clonotype was counted a few times. This chain uses TRBV12-3 or TRBV12-4 with TRBJ2-7; TRBD2 is a possible D gene (5 bases). This CDR3 region has 13 residues. Deletions cut 2 bases from V and 5 bases from J, with 10 bases between. The CDR3 nucleotides read TGTGCCAGCAGTTTATGGGGAGCCGACGAGCAGTACTTC. Protein sequence: CASSLWGADEQYF.

This clonotype was found a few times. The chain uses TRBV9 and TRBJ2-5, with 7 bases fitting TRBD1. V gave up 2 bases and J gave up 9 bases; unmatched junction bases: 7. The germline gives CDR1 SGDLS, CDR2 YYNGEE. The CDR3 consists of 13 residues. The CDR3 DNA reads as TGTGCCAGCAGCGTGGGACAGCCGAACCCCCAGTACTTC. It yields the protein CASSVGQPNPQYF.

This chain connects TRBV2 to TRBJ1-4, with D hard to call. V lost 8 bases and J lost 8, with 12 bases in between. CDR3 length equals 12 residues. Germline CDR1 reads SNHLY; CDR2 reads FYNNEI. The CDR3 DNA reads as TGTGCCAGCTCGAGGGAAGGGGAAAAACTGTTTTTT. Amino acid sequence: CASSREGEKLFF.

This clonotype was seen only a few times. The V and J genes are TRBV12-3 or TRBV12-4 and TRBJ2-5; 9 bases agree with TRBD2. Trimming at V came to 4 bases and at J to 5 bases, leaving 8 bases not matched to a gene. This CDR3 has 15 residues. CDR3 coding DNA: TGTGCCAGCAGTTATAGGAGCGGGGGGCAGGAGACCCAGTACTTC. As protein: CASSYRSGGQETQYF.

The genes are TRBV12-3 or TRBV12-4 and TRBJ2-4; no definite D call. The length of the CDR3 is 15 residues. V shed 5 bases and J shed 0 bases, with 11 bases lying between them. This CDR3 is CASSPGLGAKNIQYF. CDR3 in DNA: TGTGCCAGCAGTCCGGGCCTCGGAGCCAAAAACATTCAGTACTTC.

This clonotype was recorded at least ten times. For the CDR3, the DNA is TGCGCCAGCAGGCCAGGTCTAGGCGTGAGGGAGGCCAAAAACATTCAGTACTTC. Its translation: CASRPGLGVREAKNIQYF. This sequence joins TRBV5-1 and TRBJ2-4; perhaps TRBD2 as D (5 bases). The CDR3 sequence is 18 residues long. The ends were cut back, 5 bases at V and 1 base at J, with 22 bases in the middle. Germline V CDR1 and CDR2: SGHRS, YFSETQ.